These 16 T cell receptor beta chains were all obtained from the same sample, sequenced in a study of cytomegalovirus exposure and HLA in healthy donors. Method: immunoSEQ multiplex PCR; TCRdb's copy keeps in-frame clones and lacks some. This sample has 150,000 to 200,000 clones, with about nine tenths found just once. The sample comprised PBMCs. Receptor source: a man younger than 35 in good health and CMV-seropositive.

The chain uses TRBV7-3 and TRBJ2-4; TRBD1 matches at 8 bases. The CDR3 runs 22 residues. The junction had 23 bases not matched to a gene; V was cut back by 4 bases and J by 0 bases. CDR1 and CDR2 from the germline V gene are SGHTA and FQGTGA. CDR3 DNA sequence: TGTGCCAGCAGCTCACATAGCCGGGACAGGCAACGACCGACCTTAGCCAAAAACATTCAGTACTTC. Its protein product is CASSSHSRDRQRPTLAKNIQYF.

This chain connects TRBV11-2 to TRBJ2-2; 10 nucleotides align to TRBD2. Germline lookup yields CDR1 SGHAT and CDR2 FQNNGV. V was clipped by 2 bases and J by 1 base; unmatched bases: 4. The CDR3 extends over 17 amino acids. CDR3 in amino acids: CASSLWASGRNTGELFF. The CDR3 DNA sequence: TGTGCCAGCAGCTTATGGGCTAGCGGGAGGAACACCGGGGAGCTGTTTTTT.

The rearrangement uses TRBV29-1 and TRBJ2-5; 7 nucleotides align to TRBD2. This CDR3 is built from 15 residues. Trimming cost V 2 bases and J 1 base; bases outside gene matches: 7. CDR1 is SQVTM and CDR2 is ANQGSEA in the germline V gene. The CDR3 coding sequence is TGCAGCGTTGAAAGGCTAGCGGACTTCCAAGAGACCCAGTACTTC. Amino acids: CSVERLADFQETQYF.

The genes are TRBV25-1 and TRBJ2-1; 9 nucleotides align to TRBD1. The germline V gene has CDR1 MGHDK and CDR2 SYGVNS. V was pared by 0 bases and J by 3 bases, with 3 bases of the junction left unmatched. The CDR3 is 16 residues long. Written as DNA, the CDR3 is TGTGCCAGCAGTGAATATGGACAGGGGCACTACAATGAGCAGTTCTTC. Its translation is CASSEYGQGHYNEQFF.

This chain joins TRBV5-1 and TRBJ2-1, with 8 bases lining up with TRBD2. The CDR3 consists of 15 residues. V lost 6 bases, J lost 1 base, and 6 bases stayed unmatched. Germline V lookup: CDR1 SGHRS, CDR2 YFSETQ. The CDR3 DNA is TGCGCCAGCATCCCTGTAGCGGGGTCCTACAATGAGCAGTTCTTC. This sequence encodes CASIPVAGSYNEQFF.

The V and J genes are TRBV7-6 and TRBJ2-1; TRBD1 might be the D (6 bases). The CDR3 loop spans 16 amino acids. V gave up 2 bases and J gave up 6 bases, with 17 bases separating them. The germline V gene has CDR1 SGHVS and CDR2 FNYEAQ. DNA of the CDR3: TGTGCCAGCAGCTTATCCACAGGGAGTAGCCCCAATGAGCAGTTCTTC. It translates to CASSLSTGSSPNEQFF. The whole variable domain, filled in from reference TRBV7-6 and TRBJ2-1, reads GAGVSQSPRYKVTKRGQDVALRCDPISGHVSLYWYRQALGQGPEFLTYFNYEAQQDKSGLPNDRFSAERPEGSISTLTIQRTEQRDSAMYRCASSLSTGSSPNEQFFGPGTRLTVL.

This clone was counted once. The CDR3 is CASSPVASSNTDTQYF. The CDR3 coding sequence is TGTGCCAGCTCACCGGTCGCTAGCTCGAACACAGATACGCAGTATTTT. This chain joins TRBV18 and TRBJ2-3; weak D call: TRBD2 (5 bases). Germline V lookup: CDR1 KGHSH, CDR2 LQKENI. V was clipped by 3 bases and J by 2 bases, with 15 bases between them. This CDR3 is built from 16 residues.

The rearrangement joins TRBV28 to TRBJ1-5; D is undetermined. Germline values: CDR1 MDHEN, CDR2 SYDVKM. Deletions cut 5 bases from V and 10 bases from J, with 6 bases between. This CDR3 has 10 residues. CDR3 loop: CASSRGPQHF. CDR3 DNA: TGTGCCAGCAGTCGAGGTCCCCAGCATTTT. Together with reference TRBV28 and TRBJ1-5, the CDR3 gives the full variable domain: DVKVTQSSRYLVKRTGEKVFLECVQDMDHENMFWYRQDPGLGLRLIYFSYDVKMKEKGDIPEGYSVSREKKERFSLILESASTNQTSMYLCASSRGPQHFGDGTRLSIL.

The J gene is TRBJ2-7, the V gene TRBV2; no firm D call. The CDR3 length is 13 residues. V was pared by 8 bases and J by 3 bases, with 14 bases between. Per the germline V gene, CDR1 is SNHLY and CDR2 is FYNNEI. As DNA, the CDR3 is TGTGCCAGCCACCCAAATACTTACTACGAGCAGTACTTC. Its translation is CASHPNTYYEQYF. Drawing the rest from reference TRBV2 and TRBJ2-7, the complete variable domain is EPEVTQTPSHQVTQMGQEVILRCVPISNHLYFYWYRQILGQKVEFLVSFYNNEISEKSEIFDDQFSVERPDGSNFTLKIRSTKLEDSAMYFCASHPNTYYEQYFGPGTRLTVT.

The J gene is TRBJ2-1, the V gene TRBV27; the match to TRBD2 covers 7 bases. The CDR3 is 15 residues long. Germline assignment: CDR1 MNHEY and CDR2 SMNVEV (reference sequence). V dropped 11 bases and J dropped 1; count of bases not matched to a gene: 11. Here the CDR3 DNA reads TGTGCCGCCGGGCGGGAGCGGTTATCCTACAATGAGCAGTTCTTC. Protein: CAAGRERLSYNEQFF.

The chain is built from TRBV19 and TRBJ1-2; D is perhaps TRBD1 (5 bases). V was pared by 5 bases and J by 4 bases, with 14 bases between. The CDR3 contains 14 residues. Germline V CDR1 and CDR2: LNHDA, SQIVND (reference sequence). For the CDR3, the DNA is TGTGCCAGTAGTCGCGAGGTCGGGGGCTATGGCTACACCTTC. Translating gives CASSREVGGYGYTF.

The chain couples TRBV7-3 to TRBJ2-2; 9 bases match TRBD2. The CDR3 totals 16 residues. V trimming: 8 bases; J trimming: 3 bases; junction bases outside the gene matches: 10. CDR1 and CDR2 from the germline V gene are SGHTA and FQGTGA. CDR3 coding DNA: TGTGCCAGCCGAGCGCCGGGACTAGCCGACACCGGGGAGCTGTTTTTT. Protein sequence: CASRAPGLADTGELFF.

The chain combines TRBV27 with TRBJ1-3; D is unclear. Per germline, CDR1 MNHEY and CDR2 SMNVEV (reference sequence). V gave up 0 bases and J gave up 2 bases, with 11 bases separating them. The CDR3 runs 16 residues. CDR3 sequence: CASSLSPYAAGNTIYF. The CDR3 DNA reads TGTGCCAGCAGTTTATCTCCCTACGCGGCTGGAAACACCATATATTTT.

The CDR3 spells CASSYAGTSGSRYTDTQYF. The DNA for the CDR3 is TGTGCCAGCAGTTACGCCGGGACTAGCGGGAGCCGATACACAGATACGCAGTATTTT. The V gene is TRBV27, the J gene TRBJ2-3; the match to TRBD2 covers 14 bases. The CDR3 has 19 amino acids. From germline, CDR1 is MNHEY and CDR2 SMNVEV (reference sequence). The ends lost 4 bases at V and 2 bases at J; junction bases unmatched: 11.

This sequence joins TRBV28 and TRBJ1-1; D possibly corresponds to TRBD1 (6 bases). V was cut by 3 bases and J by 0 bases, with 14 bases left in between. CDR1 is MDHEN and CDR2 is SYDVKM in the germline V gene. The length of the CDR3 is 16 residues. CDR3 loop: CASSFVLGGMNTEAFF. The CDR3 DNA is TGTGCCAGCAGTTTCGTTCTTGGGGGCATGAACACTGAAGCTTTCTTT.

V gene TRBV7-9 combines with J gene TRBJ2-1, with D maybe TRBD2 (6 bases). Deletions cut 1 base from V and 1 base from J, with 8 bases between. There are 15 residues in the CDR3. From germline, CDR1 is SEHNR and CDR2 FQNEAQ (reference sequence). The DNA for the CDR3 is TGTGCCAGCAGCTTAGAGCGGGTTTCCTACAATGAGCAGTTCTTC. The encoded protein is CASSLERVSYNEQFF.